The source of this T cell receptor (beta chain) is a study of OX40 agonist ivuxolimab in advanced cancers. TCRdb keeps only in-frame clones here, not all; method: immunoSEQ multiplex PCR. The sample carries about 50,000 clones, roughly nine tenths recorded once. With 2 bases clipped from V and 13 bases from J, the junction kept 14 bases outside the gene matches. The CDR3 spans 15 residues. From germline, CDR1 is GTSNPN and CDR2 SVGIG (reference sequence). The sequence was collected from an adult with an advanced solid tumor such as melanoma, head and neck, liver or kidney cancer. The chain combines TRBV30 with TRBJ1-6, with 7 bases aligning to TRBD1. Sequencing used CD4+ or CD8+ T cells sorted from blood, obtained in a trial of the OX40 agonist ivuxolimab. DNA of the CDR3: TGTGCCTGGAGTCCGCCGGGACAGCCTTTATGGCCCCTCCACTTT. This sequence encodes CAWSPPGQPLWPLHF.